Below, 4 T cell receptor beta chains from the same sample are listed, as sequenced in a study of T cells in Graves' hyperthyroidism and ophthalmopathy. Amplification of TCR beta CDR3 regions used RNA as the template. Initially, a first-round RT-PCR of the TCR CDR3 employed the HTBI primer set. TCRdb analysed the multiplex PCR reads with MiXCR anew, one entry per CDR3 protein. The sample contains fewer than 650,000 distinct CDR3 sequences, around 13% of which appear only once. Sequenced sample: blood. The receptor set was obtained from a woman aged 30 to 39 with Graves' hyperthyroidism that later progressed to Graves' ophthalmopathy.

This clonotype has ten or more counts. The V gene is TRBV2, the J gene TRBJ2-3; D ambiguous. Germline V gene sequence: CDR1 SNHLY, CDR2 FYNNEI. This CDR3 is built from 14 residues. The V end was cut by 7 bases, the J end by 0 bases, with 11 bases between. This CDR3 is CASIGLPSTDTQYF. The CDR3 nucleotides read TGTGCCAGCATTGGGCTACCTAGCACAGATACGCAGTATTTT. Variable domain in full (rest from reference TRBV2 and TRBJ2-3): EPEVTQTPSHQVTQMGQEVILRCVPISNHLYFYWYRQILGQKVEFLVSFYNNEISEKSEIFDDQFSVERPDGSNFTLKIRSTKLEDSAMYFCASIGLPSTDTQYFGPGTRLTVL.

The table lists this clonotype with a few counts. This rearrangement joins TRBV6-1 to TRBJ1-6; weak D call: TRBD1 (6 bases). CDR1 and CDR2 (germline): MNHNS, SASEGT. This CDR3 contains 14 residues. V shed 6 bases and J shed 5 bases, with 11 bases lying between them. The DNA of the CDR3 is TGTGCCAGCAGCAAGGGGGGGCATAATTCACCCCTCCACTTT. Its protein is CASSKGGHNSPLHF.

In this sample, this clonotype turned up a few times. V gene TRBV7-9 combines with J gene TRBJ2-2; perhaps TRBD2 as D (5 bases). V was trimmed by 8 bases and J by 6 bases, leaving 10 bases between them. The CDR3 runs to 12 residues. Germline V gene data show CDR1 as SEHNR and CDR2 as FQNEAQ (reference sequence). CDR3 DNA sequence: TGTGCCAGCCGCGGGCGTCCCGGGGAGCTGTTTTTT. Translated: CASRGRPGELFF.

In its sample, this clonotype was seen a few times. J is TRBJ2-5 and V is TRBV4-2; 8 bases are a match to TRBD1. The CDR3 length is 18 residues. Germline V gene data show CDR1 as LGHNA and CDR2 as YNFKEQ. With 0 bases clipped from V and 1 base from J, the junction kept 10 bases outside the gene matches. This chain's CDR3 is CASSQETQGAPVQETQYF. Written as DNA, the CDR3 is TGTGCCAGCAGCCAAGAAACCCAGGGGGCGCCGGTCCAAGAGACCCAGTACTTC.